These T cell receptor beta chains were read from a single sample in a study of T-cell memory formation after mild COVID-19. TCRdb used MiXCR to reprocess the 5' RACE reads, holding one entry per CDR3 protein. The data hold about 350,000 distinct CDR3 sequences, with 20% to 25% observed a single time. Sequencing was carried out using PBMCs or a T cell subset sorted from them (not recorded which). The receptors come from a man younger than 35 who had mild COVID-19 (a few samples of this study predate the infection). Cell type and time point are not known. The CDR3 runs from the conserved cysteine through the conserved F or W. A D gene is named only where the DNA matches it firmly. The size of a clone is reported for some rows only, either as once, few or many, or as a class for expanded clones.

DNA: TGCGCCAGCAGTGATCGGACAGGGGAAGGAGATACGCAGTATTTT
CDR3: CASSDRTGEGDTQYF
length: 15
D: TRBD1
size: few
J: TRBJ2-3
V: TRBV10-1

DNA: TGTGCCAGCGCTTTGGGATCCACCTACAATGAGCAGTTCTTC
CDR3: CASALGSTYNEQFF
length: 14
D: NA
size: NA
J: TRBJ2-1
V: TRBV2

DNA: TGTGCCAGCAGCTTAGGGGCTATTGCAGAGACCCAGTACTTC
CDR3: CASSLGAIAETQYF
length: 14
D: NA
size: NA
J: TRBJ2-5
V: TRBV7-8

DNA: TGCGCCAGCAGCCGTGGACAGGGGATGGGTTACAATGAGCAGTTCTTC
CDR3: CASSRGQGMGYNEQFF
length: 16
D: TRBD1
size: NA
J: TRBJ2-1
V: TRBV4-3

DNA: TGCAGTGCTGGGGACAGGGACTCCTACGAGCAGTACTTC
CDR3: CSAGDRDSYEQYF
length: 13
D: TRBD1
size: NA
J: TRBJ2-7
V: TRBV20-1

DNA: TGTGCCAGCAGTGGGGGACAGGGAAAGGGCAGCAATCAGCCCCAGCATTTT
CDR3: CASSGGQGKGSNQPQHF
length: 17
D: TRBD1
size: NA
J: TRBJ1-5
V: TRBV6-1

DNA: TGTGCCACCTCACTGGCGGGGGGGGAAGCTTTCTTT
CDR3: CATSLAGGEAFF
length: 12
D: NA
size: once
J: TRBJ1-1
V: TRBV12-3/TRBV12-4

DNA: TGCGCCAGCAGCCAGCTGGGACTAGCTAGTCAGACCCAGTACTTC
CDR3: CASSQLGLASQTQYF
length: 15
D: TRBD2
size: few
J: TRBJ2-5
V: TRBV4-1

DNA: TGCGCCAGCAGCTCGGATGGACAGTTGAACACCGGGGAGCTGTTTTTT
CDR3: CASSSDGQLNTGELFF
length: 16
D: NA
size: NA
J: TRBJ2-2
V: TRBV5-1

DNA: TGTGCCAGTATCAGCGGGGGGGTGACAGATACGCAGTATTTT
CDR3: CASISGGVTDTQYF
length: 14
D: TRBD2
size: few
J: TRBJ2-3
V: TRBV7-2

DNA: TGTGCCACCAGCAGATCCGGGACTCGAACCGGGGAGCTGTTTTTT
CDR3: CATSRSGTRTGELFF
length: 15
D: NA
size: NA
J: TRBJ2-2
V: TRBV15

DNA: TGTGCCAGCAGTTTATGGAACAGGTCCAGACAGCCCCAGCATTTT
CDR3: CASSLWNRSRQPQHF
length: 15
D: NA
size: few
J: TRBJ1-5
V: TRBV28

DNA: TGTGCCAGCAGGGTGGGACGGGAATACTATGGCTACACCTTC
CDR3: CASRVGREYYGYTF
length: 14
D: NA
size: NA
J: TRBJ1-2
V: TRBV7-2

DNA: TGTGCCAGCAGCTTACAGGGGGATTTGCAAGAGACCCAGTACTTC
CDR3: CASSLQGDLQETQYF
length: 15
D: TRBD1
size: NA
J: TRBJ2-5
V: TRBV7-2

DNA: TGCGCCAGCAGCCATCCCGTGGGACAGGGAATGAGTGGAAACACCATATATTTT
CDR3: CASSHPVGQGMSGNTIYF
length: 18
D: TRBD1
size: NA
J: TRBJ1-3
V: TRBV4-3

DNA: TGCAGCGTTGAATCGACAGGGGGAGGCTACACCTTC
CDR3: CSVESTGGGYTF
length: 12
D: TRBD1
size: few
J: TRBJ1-2
V: TRBV29-1

DNA: TGCAGTGCTAGAGAGGGTGGGACAGGGGCCGGGGAGCTGTTTTTT
CDR3: CSAREGGTGAGELFF
length: 15
D: TRBD1
size: NA
J: TRBJ2-2
V: TRBV20-1

DNA: TGTGCCAGCAGCTTTAGCACAGATACGCAGTATTTT
CDR3: CASSFSTDTQYF
length: 12
D: NA
size: many
J: TRBJ2-3
V: TRBV12-3/TRBV12-4

DNA: TGTGCCAGCAGTTATCAGGGGGAATACGAGCAGTACTTC
CDR3: CASSYQGEYEQYF
length: 13
D: TRBD1
size: NA
J: TRBJ2-7
V: TRBV6-5

DNA: TGTGCCAGCAGCGCTGGGGGACCGACGAGCTATGGCTACACCTTC
CDR3: CASSAGGPTSYGYTF
length: 15
D: NA
size: few
J: TRBJ1-2
V: TRBV9

DNA: TGTGCCAGCAGCTTAGGGTTAGGTCCGAACACCGGGGAGCTGTTTTTT
CDR3: CASSLGLGPNTGELFF
length: 16
D: NA
size: NA
J: TRBJ2-2
V: TRBV7-6

DNA: TGTGCCAGCAGCTTCCAGACCGGGACAGGGGGCGAGCAGTACTTC
CDR3: CASSFQTGTGGEQYF
length: 15
D: TRBD1
size: few
J: TRBJ2-7
V: TRBV3-1

DNA: TGCGCCAGCAGCCTCCACGGGACAGGGGGAGATGAGCAGTTCTTC
CDR3: CASSLHGTGGDEQFF
length: 15
D: TRBD1
size: NA
J: TRBJ2-1
V: TRBV4-1

DNA: TGCGCCAGCAGCTTGGTAGGTCTGGGTATGAACACTGAAGCTTTCTTT
CDR3: CASSLVGLGMNTEAFF
length: 16
D: NA
size: few
J: TRBJ1-1
V: TRBV5-1

DNA: TGTGCCAGCAGTGATGCGCCCGGAGGGGTGAACACTGAAGCTTTCTTT
CDR3: CASSDAPGGVNTEAFF
length: 16
D: NA
size: few
J: TRBJ1-1
V: TRBV9

DNA: TGCAGTGCTCCTCGTTCAGGAGTCTACGAGCAGTACTTC
CDR3: CSAPRSGVYEQYF
length: 13
D: NA
size: NA
J: TRBJ2-7
V: TRBV20-1

DNA: TGTGCCAGCAGCTTAGCTGGGCCGGTTGAGACCCAGTACTTC
CDR3: CASSLAGPVETQYF
length: 14
D: NA
size: NA
J: TRBJ2-5
V: TRBV7-9

DNA: TGTGCCAGCAGCCGAGGGGGCGCGGAGACCCAGTACTTC
CDR3: CASSRGGAETQYF
length: 13
D: TRBD1
size: NA
J: TRBJ2-5
V: TRBV6-5

DNA: TGTGCCAGCAGTGTACAGGGCCCGCAGCCCCAGCATTTT
CDR3: CASSVQGPQPQHF
length: 13
D: NA
size: few
J: TRBJ1-5
V: TRBV2

DNA: TGTGCCAGCAGCCACAGGGGGCGCGGAACAGATACGCAGTATTTT
CDR3: CASSHRGRGTDTQYF
length: 15
D: TRBD1
size: NA
J: TRBJ2-3
V: TRBV6-2/TRBV6-3

DNA: TGTGCCAGTCGGGGACAGGGACAAGAGACCCAGTACTTC
CDR3: CASRGQGQETQYF
length: 13
D: TRBD1
size: few
J: TRBJ2-5
V: TRBV6-2/TRBV6-3

DNA: TGTGCCAGCAGCGCCCGACATGGAGGAGCAACTAATGAAAAACTGTTTTTT
CDR3: CASSARHGGATNEKLFF
length: 17
D: NA
size: NA
J: TRBJ1-4
V: TRBV9

DNA: TGTGCCAGCAGCTTGGGGAAAAACTACGAGCAGTACTTC
CDR3: CASSLGKNYEQYF
length: 13
D: NA
size: few
J: TRBJ2-7
V: TRBV7-6

DNA: TGTGCCACCAGCAGAGATGCAGGGTGGGATGAAAAACTGTTTTTT
CDR3: CATSRDAGWDEKLFF
length: 15
D: NA
size: NA
J: TRBJ1-4
V: TRBV15

DNA: TGTGCCAGCAGCCCGGGAGGGGGCCAGTACTTC
CDR3: CASSPGGGQYF
length: 11
D: TRBD2
size: NA
J: TRBJ2-5
V: TRBV7-2

DNA: TGTGCCAGCAGCAATTATGTGAGCGGGGGGAAAAATGAGCAGTTCTTC
CDR3: CASSNYVSGGKNEQFF
length: 16
D: TRBD2
size: few
J: TRBJ2-1
V: TRBV7-3

DNA: TGTGCCAGCAACTTATTTCCGGGACAGGGGGCAATAGATACGCAGTATTTT
CDR3: CASNLFPGQGAIDTQYF
length: 17
D: TRBD1
size: few
J: TRBJ2-3
V: TRBV12-3/TRBV12-4

DNA: TGTGCCAGCAGGACAGGGTCAGATACGCAGTATTTT
CDR3: CASRTGSDTQYF
length: 12
D: TRBD1
size: few
J: TRBJ2-3
V: TRBV6-5

DNA: TGCGCCAGCAGCGTGGAGACAGGGGGCAACTATGGCTACACCTTC
CDR3: CASSVETGGNYGYTF
length: 15
D: TRBD1
size: NA
J: TRBJ1-2
V: TRBV5-1